One sample yielded the 22 T cell receptor beta chains listed below, sequenced in a study of molecular identifiers for immune sequencing clone quantification. Each CDR3 protein gets one entry after TCRdb re-called the PCR reads with MiXCR. The sample comprises 490,000 or so distinct CDR3 sequences, about 22% of which are singletons, and 0.84% rests with the top ten. Input material: naive CD8+ T cells from blood, with Jurkat cell RNA spiked in. Documented subset: FACS-sorted CD8+CD4-CCR7+CD45RA+ naive T cells. These receptors were collected from a human donor in good health. Some libraries in this study had Jurkat cell RNA spiked in.

This chain joins TRBV7-2 and TRBJ2-5; D uncertain. The CDR3 has 16 residues. Per germline, CDR1 SGHTA and CDR2 FQGNSA. The V and J ends lost 5 bases and 4 bases respectively, with 20 bases between them. CDR3 bases: TGTGCCAGCAGCCCCGAGTACGCAACAAGCCGAGAGACCCAGTACTTC. It encodes CASSPEYATSRETQYF.

This clonotype was counted a few times. This chain uses TRBV13 with TRBJ2-7; 7 bases match TRBD2. Germline trimming cut 0 bases from V and 4 bases from J; bases unmatched to any gene: 9. The germline CDR1 and CDR2 sequences are PRHDT and FYEKMQ (reference sequence). The CDR3 has 16 residues. This chain's CDR3 is CASSLGPSGIRYEQYF. CDR3 in DNA: TGTGCCAGCAGCTTAGGGCCCAGCGGGATTCGATACGAGCAGTACTTC.

This clonotype has just one count. A much larger clone sits a single nucleotide away, making a read error possible. The chain employs TRBV13 and TRBJ2-5; the match to TRBD2 covers 7 bases. The CDR3 covers 15 residues. Unmatched junction bases numbered 8, after V lost 3 bases and J lost 4 bases. Germline V gene lookup returns CDR1 PRHDT and CDR2 FYEKMQ (reference sequence). The CDR3 region has the DNA TGTGCCAGCAGCTTCCCGGGGGAGGGGTCAGAGACCCAGTACTTC. Its protein is CASSFPGEGSETQYF.

The chain joins TRBV27 to TRBJ1-2; 7 bases are shared with TRBD1. In germline, CDR1 is MNHEY, CDR2 SMNVEV (reference sequence). This CDR3 spans 15 amino acids. V lost 8 bases, J lost 1 base, and 10 bases stayed unmatched. CDR3: CASAPWDRNNYGYTF. CDR3 bases: TGTGCCAGCGCGCCCTGGGACAGAAATAACTATGGCTACACCTTC.

This clonotype has only a few counts. The CDR3 DNA sequence: TGTGCCAGCATAGGACTAGCGGGAGAGGGAGAGACCCAGTACTTC. It specifies CASIGLAGEGETQYF. The chain joins TRBV2 to TRBJ2-5, with 13 positions matching TRBD2. The germline V gene encodes CDR1 SNHLY and CDR2 FYNNEI. This CDR3 is built from 15 residues. Germline trimming cut 7 bases from V and 4 bases from J; bases unmatched to any gene: 6.

This clonotype has more than one count but fewer than ten. The V gene is TRBV7-9, the J gene TRBJ1-4; D uncertain. This CDR3 has 13 residues. V shed 1 base and J shed 7 bases, with 7 bases lying between them. Looked up from germline, CDR1 is SEHNR and CDR2 is FQNEAQ (reference sequence). In DNA, the CDR3 is TGTGCCAGCAGCTTAGGGGTCGCTGAAAAACTGTTTTTT. Protein sequence: CASSLGVAEKLFF. Full variable domain (remainder filled in from reference TRBV7-9 and TRBJ1-4): DTGVSQNPRHKITKRGQNVTFRCDPISEHNRLYWYRQTLGQGPEFLTYFQNEAQLEKSRLLSDRFSAERPKGSFSTLEIQRTEQGDSAMYLCASSLGVAEKLFFGSGTQLSVL.

With regard to this clonotype: A much larger clone lies a single base off, so this may be a read error. This is likely a read error, given that the CDR3 carries no conserved phenylalanine or tryptophan at its end. This sequence joins TRBV30 and TRBJ2-7; possibly TRBD1 or TRBD2 for D (5 bases each). The CDR3 covers 13 residues. V lost 8 bases and J lost 1, with 15 bases in between. Germline V gene lookup returns CDR1 GTSNPN and CDR2 SVGIG (reference sequence). For the CDR3, the DNA is TGTGCCCAAACTGGGGGAGCTTCCTACGAGCAGTACCTC. Translation gives CAQTGGASYEQYL.

A remark on this clonotype: One base away lies a much larger clone, so this may be a sequencing read error. The chain joins TRBV6-2 or TRBV6-3 to TRBJ2-2, with 8 bases that match TRBD2. The CDR3 is made up of 17 amino acids. With 2 bases clipped from V and 5 bases from J, the junction kept 10 bases outside the gene matches. Germline CDR1 and CDR2: MNHEY and SVGEGT. The CDR3 sequence is CASSYETLAGVTGELFF. The CDR3 DNA is TGTGCCAGCAGTTACGAGACCCTAGCGGGTGTAACCGGGGAGCTGTTTTTT.

This clonotype was seen once. This may be a read error, as it is one base from a much larger clone. The chain carries TRBV29-1 and TRBJ1-1; possibly TRBD1 for D (5 bases). This CDR3 region has 16 residues. Germline V gene sequence: CDR1 SQVTM, CDR2 ANQGSEA. Trimming removed 4 bases from V and 0 bases from J, with 18 bases in between. The CDR3, as DNA: TGCAGCGTTGTGGTGGAGACAGCAAAGATGAACACTGAAGCTTTCTTT. It is translated as CSVVVETAKMNTEAFF.

This clonotype was seen more than once but under ten times. J is TRBJ2-7 and V is TRBV4-3; TRBD2 aligns across 10 bases. From germline, CDR1 is LGHNA and CDR2 YSLEER. V gave up 0 bases and J gave up 3 bases; unmatched junction bases: 2. The CDR3 runs to 15 residues. In DNA, the CDR3 is TGCGCCAGCAGCCAAGAGCGGACTAGCGGCTACGAGCAGTACTTC. Translated, it gives CASSQERTSGYEQYF.

With respect to this clonotype: With a much larger clone just one base away, this may be a read error. The conserved phenylalanine or tryptophan normally closing the CDR3 is absent here, so this likely arose from a read error. The genes are TRBV20-1 and TRBJ2-7, with 9 nucleotides matching TRBD1. J lost 3 bases, V lost 4 bases, and 4 bases had no gene match. Germline values: CDR1 DFQATT, CDR2 SNEGSKA (reference sequence). This CDR3 is built from 13 residues. The CDR3 coding sequence is TGCAGTGCTAAAGACAGGGGGGACTACGAGCAGTACCTC. Protein sequence: CSAKDRGDYEQYL.

This clonotype was seen a few times. This chain links TRBV11-2 with TRBJ2-5; possible D gene TRBD1, 6 bases. The germline gives CDR1 SGHAT, CDR2 FQNNGV. The V and J ends lost 8 bases and 2 bases respectively, with 18 bases between them. The CDR3 spans 15 residues. CDR3 in amino acids: CASSATATGQETQYF. Here the CDR3 DNA reads TGTGCCAGCTCTGCGACGGCGACAGGACAAGAGACCCAGTACTTC. The complete variable domain, with remaining parts taken from reference TRBV11-2 and TRBJ2-5, reads EAGVAQSPRYKIIEKRQSVAFWCNPISGHATLYWYQQILGQGPKLLIQFQNNGVVDDSQLPKDRFSAERLKGVDSTLKIQPAKLEDSAVYLCASSATATGQETQYFGPGTRLLVL.

This clonotype was detected ten times or more. The rearrangement uses TRBV12-3 or TRBV12-4 and TRBJ1-1; 9 bases are shared with TRBD1. CDR3 length equals 15 residues. V lost 5 bases and J lost 5; bases outside the gene matches: 9. In DNA, the CDR3 is TGTGCCAGCAGTCATCCGGGACAGGGCCTTACTGAAGCTTTCTTT. Its protein product is CASSHPGQGLTEAFF.

The sample holds a few counts of this clonotype. The V and J genes are TRBV6-2 or TRBV6-3 and TRBJ1-5; no clear D gene. The CDR3 runs to 15 residues. The germline gives CDR1 MNHEY, CDR2 SVGEGT. The V gene lost 2 bases and the J gene lost 0 bases, with 8 bases spanning the gap. As DNA, the CDR3 is TGTGCCAGCAGTTACACGACCGATAGCAATCAGCCCCAGCATTTT. It translates to CASSYTTDSNQPQHF.

The chain links TRBV4-3 to TRBJ2-7; the D is unclear. V lost 0 bases to trimming and J lost 2 bases, with 11 bases between them. Per the germline V gene, CDR1 is LGHNA and CDR2 is YSLEER. CDR3 length equals 15 residues. CDR3 DNA sequence: TGCGCCAGCAGCCAAGATTATTCCAGCCCCTACGAGCAGTACTTC. Protein product: CASSQDYSSPYEQYF.

This clonotype came up many times. V gene TRBV29-1 combines with J gene TRBJ1-2; D not resolved. CDR1 is SQVTM, CDR2 ANQGSEA, per germline. Trimming took 6 bases from V and 4 from J, leaving 9 bases between them. The CDR3 loop spans 11 amino acids. This CDR3 reads CSVDGTYGYTF. CDR3 sequence (DNA): TGCAGCGTAGATGGAACCTATGGCTACACCTTC.

This chain links TRBV6-2 or TRBV6-3 with TRBJ2-7; tentative D call: TRBD2 (5 bases). The V gene lost 2 bases and the J gene lost 5 bases, with 13 bases spanning the gap. Germline V gene data show CDR1 as MNHEY and CDR2 as SVGEGT. The CDR3 has 14 amino acids. The CDR3 coding sequence is TGTGCCAGCAGTTACACCGAGGGTGCCCACGAGCAGTACTTC. It specifies CASSYTEGAHEQYF.

The V call is TRBV29-1, the J call TRBJ1-1; weak D call: TRBD1 (5 bases). The V gene's germline CDR1 is SQVTM and CDR2 ANQGSEA. The CDR3 contains 12 residues. Trimming took 2 bases from V and 5 from J, leaving 9 bases between them. The CDR3 nucleotides read TGCAGCGTTGAATGGGGGAATACTGAAGCTTTCTTT. Translating gives CSVEWGNTEAFF. The complete variable domain, with remaining parts taken from reference TRBV29-1 and TRBJ1-1, reads SAVISQKPSRDICQRGTSLTIQCQVDSQVTMMFWYRQQPGQSLTLIATANQGSEATYESGFVIDKFPISRPNLTFSTLTVSNMSPEDSSIYLCSVEWGNTEAFFGQGTRLTVV.

The chain employs TRBV19 and TRBJ1-1; no clear D. Trimming took off 6 bases at V and 0 bases at J, with 8 bases between the two ends. Germline CDR1 and CDR2: LNHDA and SQIVND (reference sequence). This CDR3 has 13 amino acids. The CDR3 reads CASSPNLNTEAFF. The CDR3 coding sequence is TGTGCCAGTAGCCCCAACCTGAACACTGAAGCTTTCTTT.

Remarks on this clonotype: Given a much more abundant clone one base away, this may be a read error. CDR3 residues: CASSRDVGQGIEQYF. The DNA of the CDR3 is TGCGCCAGCAGCCGGGACGTAGGACAGGGTATCGAGCAGTACTTC. The V call is TRBV4-1, the J call TRBJ2-7, with 8 bases lining up with TRBD1. The germline V gene has CDR1 MGHRA and CDR2 YSYEKL. The CDR3 runs to 15 residues. The trim removed 4 bases at V and 6 bases at J, leaving 11 bases unmatched.

This rearrangement joins TRBV6-5 to TRBJ2-5; 13 positions match TRBD2. Trimming at V came to 5 bases and at J to 5 bases, leaving 8 bases not matched to a gene. The CDR3 length is 16 residues. Germline V gene lookup returns CDR1 MNHEY and CDR2 SVGAGI. The CDR3 is CASSQRTSGSWETQYF. CDR3 coding DNA: TGTGCCAGCAGTCAAAGGACTAGCGGGAGTTGGGAGACCCAGTACTTC.

The table lists this clonotype with many counts. The genes are TRBV20-1 and TRBJ2-4, with 12 positions matching TRBD2. After removal of 0 bases from V and 2 bases from J, the junction contained 8 bases not matched to a gene. The CDR3 is 18 amino acids. Per the germline V gene, CDR1 is DFQATT and CDR2 is SNEGSKA (reference sequence). CDR3 nucleotides: TGCAGTGCTAGAGAGTCCACTAGCGGGAGGCTTTCCAAAAACATTCAGTACTTC. Its translation is CSARESTSGRLSKNIQYF.